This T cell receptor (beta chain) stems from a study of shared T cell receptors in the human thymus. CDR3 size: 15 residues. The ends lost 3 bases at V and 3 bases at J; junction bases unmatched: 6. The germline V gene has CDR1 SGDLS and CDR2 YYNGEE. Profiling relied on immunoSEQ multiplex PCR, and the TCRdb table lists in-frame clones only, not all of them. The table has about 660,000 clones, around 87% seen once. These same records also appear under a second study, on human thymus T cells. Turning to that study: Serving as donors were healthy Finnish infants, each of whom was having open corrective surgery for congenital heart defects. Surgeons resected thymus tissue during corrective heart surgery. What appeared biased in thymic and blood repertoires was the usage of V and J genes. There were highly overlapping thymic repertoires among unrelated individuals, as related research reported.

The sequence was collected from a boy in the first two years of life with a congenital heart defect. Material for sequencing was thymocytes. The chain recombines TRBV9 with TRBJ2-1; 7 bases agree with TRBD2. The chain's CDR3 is CASSASTSNYNEQFF. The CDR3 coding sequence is TGTGCCAGCAGCGCCTCGACTAGCAACTACAATGAGCAGTTCTTC. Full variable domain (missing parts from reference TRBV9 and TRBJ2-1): DSGVTQTPKHLITATGQRVTLRCSPRSGDLSVYWYQQSLDQGLQFLIQYYNGEERAKGNILERFSAQQFPDLHSELNLSSLELGDSALYFCASSASTSNYNEQFFGPGTRLTVL.